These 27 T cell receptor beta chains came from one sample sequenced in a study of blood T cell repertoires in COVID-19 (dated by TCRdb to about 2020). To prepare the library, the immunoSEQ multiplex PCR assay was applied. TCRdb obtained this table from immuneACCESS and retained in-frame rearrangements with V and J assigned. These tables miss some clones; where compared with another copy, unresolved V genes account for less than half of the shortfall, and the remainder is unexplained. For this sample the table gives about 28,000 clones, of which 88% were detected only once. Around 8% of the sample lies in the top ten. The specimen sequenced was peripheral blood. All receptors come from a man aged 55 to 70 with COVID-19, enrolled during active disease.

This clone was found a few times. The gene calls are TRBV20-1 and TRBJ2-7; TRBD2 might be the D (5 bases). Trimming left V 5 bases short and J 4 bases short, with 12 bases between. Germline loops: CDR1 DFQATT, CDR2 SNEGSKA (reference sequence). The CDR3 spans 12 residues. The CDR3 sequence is CSAGGSGYEQYF. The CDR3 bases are TGCAGTGCTGGTGGGAGTGGGTACGAGCAGTACTTC.

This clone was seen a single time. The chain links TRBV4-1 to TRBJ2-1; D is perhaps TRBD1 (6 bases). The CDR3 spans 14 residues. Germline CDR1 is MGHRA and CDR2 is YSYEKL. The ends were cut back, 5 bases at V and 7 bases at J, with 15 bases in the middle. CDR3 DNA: TGCGCCAGCAGCAAACAGGGATTCGGGAATGAGCAGTTCTTC. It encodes CASSKQGFGNEQFF.

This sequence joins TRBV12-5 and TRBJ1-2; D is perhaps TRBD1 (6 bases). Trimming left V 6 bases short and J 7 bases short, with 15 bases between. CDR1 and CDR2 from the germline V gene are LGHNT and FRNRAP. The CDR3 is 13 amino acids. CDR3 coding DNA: TGTGCTAGTGGGCGAACAGGGATTGCTGGCTACACCTTC. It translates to CASGRTGIAGYTF.

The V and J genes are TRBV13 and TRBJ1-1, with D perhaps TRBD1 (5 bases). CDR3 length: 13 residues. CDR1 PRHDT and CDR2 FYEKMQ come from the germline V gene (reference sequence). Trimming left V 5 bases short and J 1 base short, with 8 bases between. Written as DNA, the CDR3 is TGTGCCAGCAGCCTAAGGGGGAACACTGAAGCTTTCTTT. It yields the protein CASSLRGNTEAFF.

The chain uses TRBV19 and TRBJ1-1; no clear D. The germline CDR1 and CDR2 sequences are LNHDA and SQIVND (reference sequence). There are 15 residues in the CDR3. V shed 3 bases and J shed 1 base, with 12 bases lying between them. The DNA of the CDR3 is TGTGCCAGTAGTATCCCCTTGGCAGGGAACACTGAAGCTTTCTTT. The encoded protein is CASSIPLAGNTEAFF. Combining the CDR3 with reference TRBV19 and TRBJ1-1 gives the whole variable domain DGGITQSPKYLFRKEGQNVTLSCEQNLNHDAMYWYRQDPGQGLRLIYYSQIVNDFQKGDIAEGYSVSREKKESFPLTVTSAQKNPTAFYLCASSIPLAGNTEAFFGQGTRLTVV.

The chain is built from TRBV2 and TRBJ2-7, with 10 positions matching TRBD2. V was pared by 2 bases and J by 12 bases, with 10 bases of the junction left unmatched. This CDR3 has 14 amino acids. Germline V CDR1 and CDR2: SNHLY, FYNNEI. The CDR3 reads CASSEIQREGPPYF. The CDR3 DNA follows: TGTGCCAGCAGTGAAATCCAGCGGGAGGGCCCGCCGTACTTC.

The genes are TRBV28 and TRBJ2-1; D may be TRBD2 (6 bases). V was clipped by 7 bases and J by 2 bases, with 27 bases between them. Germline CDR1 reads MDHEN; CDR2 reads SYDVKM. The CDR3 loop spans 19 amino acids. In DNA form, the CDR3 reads TGTGCCAGCACCGGGACGGCCCTCAAGACCGGGGGAACCTACAATGAGCAGTTCTTC. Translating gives CASTGTALKTGGTYNEQFF.

The CDR3 DNA reads as TGTGCCAGCTCACCCTTGACAGAAGGCTACACCTTC. This codes for CASSPLTEGYTF. This rearrangement joins TRBV18 to TRBJ1-2; TRBD1 is a possible D gene (5 bases). Germline CDR1 and CDR2: KGHSH and LQKENI. The CDR3 consists of 12 residues. V was trimmed by 3 bases and J by 8 bases, leaving 10 bases between them. Filled out from reference TRBV18 and TRBJ1-2, the complete variable domain reads NAGVMQNPRHLVRRRGQEARLRCSPMKGHSHVYWYRQLPEEGLKFMVYLQKENIIDESGMPKERFSAEFPKEGPSILRIQQVVRGDSAAYFCASSPLTEGYTFGSGTRLTVV.

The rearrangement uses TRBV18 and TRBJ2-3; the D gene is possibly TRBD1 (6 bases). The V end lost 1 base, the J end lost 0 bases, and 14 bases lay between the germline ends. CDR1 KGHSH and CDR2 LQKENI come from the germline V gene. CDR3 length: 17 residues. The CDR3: CASSPLLTGLSTDTQYF. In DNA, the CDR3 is TGTGCCAGCTCACCACTTTTGACAGGCTTAAGCACAGATACGCAGTATTTT.

CDR3 DNA sequence: TGTGCCAGCAGTCGGGACACCCCGAACACCGGGGAGCTGTTTTTT. Its translation is CASSRDTPNTGELFF. The rearrangement links TRBV6-5 to TRBJ2-2, with D possibly being TRBD1 (6 bases). Per germline, CDR1 MNHEY and CDR2 SVGAGI. V lost 5 bases and J lost 0, with 10 bases in between. This CDR3 is built from 15 residues.

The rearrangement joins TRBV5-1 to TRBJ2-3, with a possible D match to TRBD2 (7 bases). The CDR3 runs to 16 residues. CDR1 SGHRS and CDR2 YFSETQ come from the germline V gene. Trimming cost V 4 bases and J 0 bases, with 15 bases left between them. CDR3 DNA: TGCGCCAGCAGCGGAGGGGGGGCGAGTAGCACAGATACGCAGTATTTT. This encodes CASSGGGASSTDTQYF. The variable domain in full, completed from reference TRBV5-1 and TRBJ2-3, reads KAGVTQTPRYLIKTRGQQVTLSCSPISGHRSVSWYQQTPGQGLQFLFEYFSETQRNKGNFPGRFSGRQFSNSRSEMNVSTLELGDSALYLCASSGGGASSTDTQYFGPGTRLTVL.

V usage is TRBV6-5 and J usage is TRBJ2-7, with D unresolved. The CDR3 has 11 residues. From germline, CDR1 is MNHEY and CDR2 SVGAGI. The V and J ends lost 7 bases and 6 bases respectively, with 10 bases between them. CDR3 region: CASTQAGEQYF. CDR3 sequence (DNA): TGTGCCAGCACCCAGGCTGGCGAGCAGTACTTC.

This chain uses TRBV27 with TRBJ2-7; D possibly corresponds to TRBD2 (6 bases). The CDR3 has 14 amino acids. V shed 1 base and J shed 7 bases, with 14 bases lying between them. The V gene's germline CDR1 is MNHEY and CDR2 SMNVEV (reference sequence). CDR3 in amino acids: CASSLLGDSAEQYF. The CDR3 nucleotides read TGTGCCAGCAGTTTATTAGGGGACTCAGCGGAGCAGTACTTC.

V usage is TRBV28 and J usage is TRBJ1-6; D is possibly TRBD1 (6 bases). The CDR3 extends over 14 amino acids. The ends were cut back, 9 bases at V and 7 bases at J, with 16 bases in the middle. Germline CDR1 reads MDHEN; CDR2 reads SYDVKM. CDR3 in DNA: TGTGCCAGTAATACGGGACAAGTAAATTCACCCCTCCACTTT. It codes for CASNTGQVNSPLHF.

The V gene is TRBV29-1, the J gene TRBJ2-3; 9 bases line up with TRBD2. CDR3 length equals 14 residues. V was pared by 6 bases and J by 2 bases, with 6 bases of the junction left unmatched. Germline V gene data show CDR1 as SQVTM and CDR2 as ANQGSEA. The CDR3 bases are TGCAGCGTGATAAGACTAGCGGACACAGATACGCAGTATTTT. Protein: CSVIRLADTDTQYF.

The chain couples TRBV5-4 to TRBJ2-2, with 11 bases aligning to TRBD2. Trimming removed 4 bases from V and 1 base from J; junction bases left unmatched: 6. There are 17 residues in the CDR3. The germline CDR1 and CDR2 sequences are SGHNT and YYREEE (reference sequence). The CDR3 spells CASSGGGLAGNTGELFF. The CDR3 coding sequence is TGTGCCAGCAGCGGGGGAGGACTAGCGGGGAACACCGGGGAGCTGTTTTTT.

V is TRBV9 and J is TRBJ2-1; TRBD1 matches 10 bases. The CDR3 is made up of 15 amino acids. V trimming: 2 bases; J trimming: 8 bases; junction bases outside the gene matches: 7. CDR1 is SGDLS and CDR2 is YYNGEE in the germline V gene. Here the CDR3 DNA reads TGTGCCAGCAGCGTTGTCGGACAGGGGGGTTATGAGCAGTTCTTC. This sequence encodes CASSVVGQGGYEQFF.

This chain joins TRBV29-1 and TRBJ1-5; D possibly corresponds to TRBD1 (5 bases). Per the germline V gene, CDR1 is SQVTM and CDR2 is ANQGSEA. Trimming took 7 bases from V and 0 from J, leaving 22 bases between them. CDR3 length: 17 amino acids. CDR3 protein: CSAGGDGHSNSNQPQHF. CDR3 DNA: TGCAGCGCCGGAGGGGATGGACACTCCAATAGCAATCAGCCCCAGCATTTT.

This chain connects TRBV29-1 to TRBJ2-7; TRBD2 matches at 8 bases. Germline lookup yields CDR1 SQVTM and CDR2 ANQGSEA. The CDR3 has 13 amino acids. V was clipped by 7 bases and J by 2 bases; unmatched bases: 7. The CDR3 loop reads CSAGGDGTYEQYF. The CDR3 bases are TGCAGCGCCGGGGGGGACGGTACCTACGAGCAGTACTTC.

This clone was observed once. CDR3 amino acids: CATSRDRGMYQETQYF. As DNA, the CDR3 is TGTGCCACCAGCAGAGACAGGGGAATGTACCAAGAGACCCAGTACTTC. The chain couples TRBV15 to TRBJ2-5; D might be TRBD1 (6 bases). Germline CDR1 reads LNHNV; CDR2 reads YYDKDF (reference sequence). CDR3 length: 16 amino acids. Trimming cost V 0 bases and J 0 bases, with 11 bases left between them.

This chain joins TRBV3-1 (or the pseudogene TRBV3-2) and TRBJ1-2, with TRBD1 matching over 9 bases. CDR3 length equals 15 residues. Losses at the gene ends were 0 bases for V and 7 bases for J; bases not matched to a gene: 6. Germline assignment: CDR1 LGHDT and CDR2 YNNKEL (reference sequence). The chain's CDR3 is CASSQDQGQGSGYTF. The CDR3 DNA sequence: TGTGCCAGCAGCCAAGATCAGGGACAGGGCTCTGGCTACACCTTC.

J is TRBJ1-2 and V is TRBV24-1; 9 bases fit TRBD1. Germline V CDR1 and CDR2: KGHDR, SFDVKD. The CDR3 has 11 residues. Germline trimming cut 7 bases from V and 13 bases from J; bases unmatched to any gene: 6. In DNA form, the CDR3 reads TGTGCCACCAGCGGAACAGGGGGCGTCACCTTC. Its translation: CATSGTGGVTF.

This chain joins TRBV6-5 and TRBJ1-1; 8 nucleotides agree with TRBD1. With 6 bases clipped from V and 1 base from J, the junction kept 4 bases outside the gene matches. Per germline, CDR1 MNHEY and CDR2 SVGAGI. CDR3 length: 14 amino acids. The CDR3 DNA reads TGTGCCAGCAGAGTACAGGGGGGGAACACTGAAGCTTTCTTT. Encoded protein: CASRVQGGNTEAFF.

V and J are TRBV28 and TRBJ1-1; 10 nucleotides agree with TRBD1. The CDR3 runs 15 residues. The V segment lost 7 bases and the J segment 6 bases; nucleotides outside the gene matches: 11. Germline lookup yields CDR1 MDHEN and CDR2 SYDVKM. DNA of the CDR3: TGTGCCAGCACCCCCTGGACAGGGGGAAACGCTGAAGCTTTCTTT. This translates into CASTPWTGGNAEAFF.

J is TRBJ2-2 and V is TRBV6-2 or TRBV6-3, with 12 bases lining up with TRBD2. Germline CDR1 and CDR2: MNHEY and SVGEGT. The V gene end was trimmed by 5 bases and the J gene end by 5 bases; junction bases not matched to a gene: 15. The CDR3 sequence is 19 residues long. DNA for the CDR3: TGTGCCAGCAGTCCACGGACTAGCGGGATCTCCTGGGGTACCGGGGAGCTGTTTTTT. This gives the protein CASSPRTSGISWGTGELFF.

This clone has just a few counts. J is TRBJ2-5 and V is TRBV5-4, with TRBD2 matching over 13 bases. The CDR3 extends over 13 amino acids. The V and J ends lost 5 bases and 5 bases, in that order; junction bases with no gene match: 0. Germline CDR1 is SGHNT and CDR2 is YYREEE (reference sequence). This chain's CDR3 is CASRLAGGETQYF. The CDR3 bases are TGTGCCAGCAGACTAGCGGGAGGGGAGACCCAGTACTTC.

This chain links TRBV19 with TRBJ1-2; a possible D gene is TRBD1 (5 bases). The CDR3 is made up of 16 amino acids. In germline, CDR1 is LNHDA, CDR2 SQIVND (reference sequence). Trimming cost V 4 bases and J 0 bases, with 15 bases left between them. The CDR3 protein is CASSNLAGGSNYGYTF. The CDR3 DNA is TGTGCCAGTAGTAACTTAGCCGGGGGGTCTAACTATGGCTACACCTTC. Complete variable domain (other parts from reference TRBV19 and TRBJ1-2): DGGITQSPKYLFRKEGQNVTLSCEQNLNHDAMYWYRQDPGQGLRLIYYSQIVNDFQKGDIAEGYSVSREKKESFPLTVTSAQKNPTAFYLCASSNLAGGSNYGYTFGSGTRLTVV.